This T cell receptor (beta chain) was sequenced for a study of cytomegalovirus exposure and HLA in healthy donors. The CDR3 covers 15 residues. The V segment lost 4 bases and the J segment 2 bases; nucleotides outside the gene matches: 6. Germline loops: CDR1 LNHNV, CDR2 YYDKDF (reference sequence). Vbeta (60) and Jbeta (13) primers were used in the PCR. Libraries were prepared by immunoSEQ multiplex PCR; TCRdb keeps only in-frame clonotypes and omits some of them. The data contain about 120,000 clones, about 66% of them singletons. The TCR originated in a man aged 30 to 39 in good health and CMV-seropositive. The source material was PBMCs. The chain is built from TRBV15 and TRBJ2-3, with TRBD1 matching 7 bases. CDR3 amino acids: CATSNWGQITDTQYF. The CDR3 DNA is TGTGCCACCAGCAACTGGGGACAGATCACAGATACGCAGTATTTT.